This note documents a single T cell receptor beta chain sequence. What it binds is not known. The study ran its PCR with 60 Vbeta and 13 Jbeta primers. Assay used: immunoSEQ multiplex PCR; TCRdb lists only in-frame clones, some missing. The top ten hold under 2% of the sample, which has 95,000 to 150,000 clones, about four fifths seen once. The germline CDR1 and CDR2 sequences are MNHEY and SMNVEV (reference sequence). CDR3 length equals 15 residues. Trimming at V came to 6 bases and at J to 3 bases, leaving 6 bases not matched to a gene. The data are from a study of cytomegalovirus exposure and HLA in healthy donors. Looking at the study overall: Caucasian-associated ancestry cluster membership applied to under 85% of 300 to 450 genotyped donors.

Study-wide points: There was a cluster of highly shared sequence variants that was likely a sequencing artifact.

The chain has TRBV27 and TRBJ1-5; 9 positions match TRBD1. This clonotype was obtained from a man between 18 and 35 years old in good health and CMV-seronegative. Sequences were obtained from PBMCs. CDR3 protein: CASRSGQGNNQPQHF. The CDR3 DNA sequence: TGTGCCAGCAGATCGGGACAGGGCAACAATCAGCCCCAGCATTTT.